This T cell receptor (beta chain) derives from a study of T cell repertoires in cytomegalovirus infection. Study in general: CMV epitopes that were recently identified and HLA-C-restricted were used alongside well-studied HLA-B-restricted ones. An indication of both CMV infection and matching HLA type came from public TCR beta signatures. Study results and caveats: Predominance within the ex vivo response was attributable to HLA-C-restricted CMV-specific TCR beta clonotypes.

V shed 0 bases and J 4 bases; nucleotides not matched to a gene: 3. There are 15 residues in the CDR3. CDR1 is MRHNA and CDR2 is SNTAGT in the germline V gene. One entry per CDR3 protein results from TCRdb running MiXCR on the reads. The table lists 80,000 or so distinct CDR3 sequences, roughly 25% of them singletons. This clonotype was observed at least ten times. The antigen is unknown. Sequenced material: CD8+ T cells from cultured PBMCs, taken from culture after CMV antigen stimulation. The TCR sequence derives from a human donor in good health (CMV status not recorded). Some clones in this sample may be carry-over from other donors' samples. The chain is built from TRBV6-4 and TRBJ2-3; 8 bases fit TRBD1. For the CDR3, the DNA is TGTGCCAGCAGTGACTCCTCAGGGGGCGCAGATACGCAGTATTTT. It encodes CASSDSSGGADTQYF.